These T cell receptor beta chains were read from a single sample in a study of T cells in Graves' hyperthyroidism and ophthalmopathy. TCRdb reprocessed the multiplex PCR reads via MiXCR and lists one record per CDR3 protein. Here the sample spans approximately 400,000 distinct CDR3 sequences, approximately 12% being singletons. Sequenced: blood. These receptors were obtained from a man under 40 with Graves' hyperthyroidism that later progressed to Graves' ophthalmopathy. Each CDR3 is given with its conserved first and last residue. Each record gives: V gene, D gene, clone size, J gene, CDR3 DNA, CDR3 protein. A D gene is named only where the DNA matches it firmly. Not all rows give a size; the values are once, few, many and, for expanded clones, a class.

TRBV4-1,NA,NA,TRBJ1-5,TGCGCCAGCAGCCAAGTCGATGGGGGCAATCGGCCCCAGCATTTT,CASSQVDGGNRPQHF
TRBV11-3,NA,many,TRBJ2-3,TGTGCCAGCAGCCCACTAGCCCCAGATACGCAGTATTTT,CASSPLAPDTQYF
TRBV24-1,TRBD2,few,TRBJ2-1,TGTGCCACCAGTGACCCCGGACTAGCGGGGGGGCGCAATGAGCAGTTCTTC,CATSDPGLAGGRNEQFF
TRBV4-1,NA,few,TRBJ1-5,TGCGCCAGCAGCTTACGGGACATTAGCAATCAGCCCCAGCATTTT,CASSLRDISNQPQHF
TRBV4-1,NA,NA,TRBJ2-7,TGCGCCAGCAGCCAAGTGGAGGTTGGCTCCTACGAGCAGTACTTC,CASSQVEVGSYEQYF
TRBV11-2,NA,many,TRBJ1-1,TGTGCCAGCAGGCGGGACCTTGAAGCTTTCTTT,CASRRDLEAFF
TRBV6-1,NA,few,TRBJ2-1,TGTGCCAGCACTAACCCGGACAGCTACAATGAGCAGTTCTTC,CASTNPDSYNEQFF
TRBV30,TRBD1,NA,TRBJ1-6,TGTGCCTGGATGGGACAGGGAAATTCACCCCTCCACTTT,CAWMGQGNSPLHF
TRBV13,NA,many,TRBJ2-4,TGTGCCAGCAGCTTCCTAAACATTCAGTACTTC,CASSFLNIQYF
TRBV5-6,NA,NA,TRBJ2-3,TGTGCCAGCACCCTACTCTCCTCCCCAGATACGCAGTATTTT,CASTLLSSPDTQYF
TRBV7-2,NA,many,TRBJ2-2,TGTGCCAGCAGCTTAAGTGCCCGAAACACCGGGGAGCTGTTTTTT,CASSLSARNTGELFF
TRBV19,TRBD1,NA,TRBJ1-5,TGTGCCAGTAGTATAGCCGGGACAGGGGCCCGAAATCAGCCCCAGCATTTT,CASSIAGTGARNQPQHF
TRBV20-1,NA,many,TRBJ1-5,TGCGGCTTGGGACGCCGCAATCAGCCCCAGCATTTT,CGLGRRNQPQHF
TRBV24-1,TRBD1,NA,TRBJ2-2,TGTGCCACCAGTGACCCTCGCCGGGACAGACGACCCGGGGAGCTGTTTTTT,CATSDPRRDRRPGELFF
TRBV29-1,TRBD1,many,TRBJ1-1,TGCAGCGCCACGGACAGGGGTAGAACTGAAGCTTTCTTT,CSATDRGRTEAFF
TRBV4-1,TRBD1,NA,TRBJ1-6,TGCGCCAGCAGCCAAGAGAGTGGGACAGGGGATTCACCCCTCCACTTT,CASSQESGTGDSPLHF
TRBV6-1,NA,few,TRBJ1-3,TGTGCCAGCAGTTCCACGGACAGCTCTGGAAACACCATATATTTT,CASSSTDSSGNTIYF
TRBV11-3,NA,NA,TRBJ2-3,TGTGCCAGCAGCCCCGGGACAAAAACAGATACGCAGTATTTT,CASSPGTKTDTQYF
TRBV25-1,NA,NA,TRBJ2-1,TGTGCCAGCAGTGTCGGGAGTACTGAGCAGTTCTTC,CASSVGSTEQFF
TRBV10-3,NA,NA,TRBJ2-5,TGTGCCATCAGTGAGTCCCGGGCCGGAGAGACCCAGTACTTC,CAISESRAGETQYF
TRBV20-1,TRBD2,few,TRBJ2-4,TGCAGTGCTGGGGGGGTAGGGAAAAACATTCAGTACTTC,CSAGGVGKNIQYF
TRBV2,NA,NA,TRBJ1-1,TGTGCCAGCAGTGAAGCGGGGTATGAAGCTTTCTTT,CASSEAGYEAFF
TRBV27,TRBD2,many,TRBJ2-7,TGTGCCAGCAGTTTTCAGCGGGGGGCCTACGAGCAGTACTTC,CASSFQRGAYEQYF
TRBV12-3/TRBV12-4,NA,many,TRBJ1-1,TGTGCCAGCCTTCTGCCCGGGGACACTGAAGCTTTCTTT,CASLLPGDTEAFF
TRBV12-3/TRBV12-4,NA,many,TRBJ1-5,TGTGCCAGCAGTTTAGCGTGGGGGGTTCAGCCCCAGCATTTT,CASSLAWGVQPQHF
TRBV3-1,TRBD1,many,TRBJ1-2,TGTGCCAGCAGCCCCACATCTCCGGACAGGGCTGGGAGATATGGCTACACCTTC,CASSPTSPDRAGRYGYTF
TRBV20-1,NA,few,TRBJ2-3,TGCAGTGCTAGTTCCGATACTAGAACGACTACGCAGTATTTT,CSASSDTRTTTQYF
TRBV30,NA,many,TRBJ2-7,TGTGCCTGGAGTGTACACAATCTTTCCGAGCAGTACTTC,CAWSVHNLSEQYF
TRBV6-1,NA,many,TRBJ1-1,TGTGCCATCACTCGGGCGAGCTTGAACACTGAAGCTTTCTTT,CAITRASLNTEAFF
TRBV11-2,NA,many,TRBJ1-4,TGTGCCAGCAGCTTAGTCCTAAATGAAAAACTGTTTTTT,CASSLVLNEKLFF
TRBV5-4,TRBD1,NA,TRBJ2-3,TGTGCCAGCGGCTTGGGGGACAGGGCCACAGATACGCAGTATTTT,CASGLGDRATDTQYF
TRBV6-1,TRBD1,many,TRBJ1-5,TGTGCCAGCAAAGGGACAGGTGGATATAGCAATCAGCCCCAGCATTTT,CASKGTGGYSNQPQHF
TRBV12-3/TRBV12-4,NA,many,TRBJ1-6,TGTGCCAGCAGTCTCGGGGGGGGAGAAAATTCACCCCTCCACTTT,CASSLGGGENSPLHF
TRBV20-1,NA,many,TRBJ2-7,TGCAGTGCTAGAGGTATGATGCTCCCTGGACAGCAGTACTTC,CSARGMMLPGQQYF
TRBV5-8,NA,NA,TRBJ2-1,TGTGCCAGCAGCCGCTACCAAATCGTCTTCTCCGCTTTCAATGAGCAGTTCTTC,CASSRYQIVFSAFNEQFF
TRBV5-1,NA,many,TRBJ1-1,TGCGCCAGCAGCTCGGAAGCAGGAGATGTCACTGAAGCTTTCTTT,CASSSEAGDVTEAFF
TRBV10-3,TRBD1,many,TRBJ2-1,TGTGCCATCAGGGGAAGACAGGGGAACTACAATGAGCAGTTCTTC,CAIRGRQGNYNEQFF
TRBV28,NA,NA,TRBJ1-3,TGTGCCAGCAGTTTTATCACTGGAAACACCATATATTTT,CASSFITGNTIYF
TRBV3-1,NA,many,TRBJ2-4,TGTGCCAGCAGCAACAGGGATAACATTCAGTACTTC,CASSNRDNIQYF
TRBV4-1,TRBD1,few,TRBJ2-7,TGCGCCAGCAGCCACTTTCCAAAGACAGGGACCTACGAGCAGTACTTC,CASSHFPKTGTYEQYF
TRBV7-3,TRBD2,many,TRBJ2-2,TGTGCCAGCAGCTTAAATGAGCGGGGGGGCACCGGGGAGCTGTTTTTT,CASSLNERGGTGELFF
TRBV2,NA,many,TRBJ1-6,TGTGCCAGCAGTCTGCCGGGACGGCTGAATTCACCCCTCCACTTT,CASSLPGRLNSPLHF
TRBV7-2,TRBD2,many,TRBJ2-3,TGTGCCAGCAGCTGGCGGCGGGGGGACACAGATACGCAGTATTTT,CASSWRRGDTDTQYF
TRBV12-3/TRBV12-4,NA,NA,TRBJ2-1,TGTGCCAGCAGTAGGCGGGGCGGGGGCGAGGTCAATAAGCAGTTCTTC,CASSRRGGGEVNKQFF
TRBV5-5,TRBD1,NA,TRBJ2-7,TGTGCCAGCCTTCAGGGACAGGGGGCCTACGAGCAGTACTTC,CASLQGQGAYEQYF
TRBV10-3,NA,many,TRBJ1-1,TGTGCCATCAGTGAGTTCAACCTTGGGACTGAAGCTTTCTTT,CAISEFNLGTEAFF
TRBV9,NA,few,TRBJ1-5,TGTGCCAGCAGCGTAGGCAACGGGAGAGACAATCAGCCCCAGCATTTT,CASSVGNGRDNQPQHF
TRBV2,TRBD1,many,TRBJ2-7,TGTGCCAGCGACCTACAGGGGGAGCAGTACTTC,CASDLQGEQYF
TRBV7-9,TRBD1,NA,TRBJ1-2,TGTGCCAGCAGCTTAAGTTTTGGGGCAGGGGGCAACTATGGCTACACCTTC,CASSLSFGAGGNYGYTF
TRBV7-9,TRBD2,many,TRBJ2-1,TGTGCCAGCAGCTTACTAGCGGGGCCCCGGGATGAGCAGTTCTTC,CASSLLAGPRDEQFF
TRBV27,NA,many,TRBJ1-2,TGTGCCAGCAGCGCGGGGTATGGCTACACCTTC,CASSAGYGYTF
TRBV18,TRBD1,few,TRBJ1-5,TGTGCCAGCTCACGTGGGGAGGGGGCATTCCAGCATTTT,CASSRGEGAFQHF
TRBV5-1,TRBD1,many,TRBJ1-6,TGCGCCAGCAGCCCGGGACAGTACTTAAGTAATTCACCCCTCCACTTT,CASSPGQYLSNSPLHF
TRBV28,NA,few,TRBJ2-1,TGTGCCAGCAGTCGGACCAGAGTAGCCAATGAGCAGTTCTTC,CASSRTRVANEQFF
TRBV12-3/TRBV12-4,NA,many,TRBJ2-2,TGTGCCAGCAGTTTTGGTCTTAGGGGCACCGGGGAGCTGTTTTTT,CASSFGLRGTGELFF